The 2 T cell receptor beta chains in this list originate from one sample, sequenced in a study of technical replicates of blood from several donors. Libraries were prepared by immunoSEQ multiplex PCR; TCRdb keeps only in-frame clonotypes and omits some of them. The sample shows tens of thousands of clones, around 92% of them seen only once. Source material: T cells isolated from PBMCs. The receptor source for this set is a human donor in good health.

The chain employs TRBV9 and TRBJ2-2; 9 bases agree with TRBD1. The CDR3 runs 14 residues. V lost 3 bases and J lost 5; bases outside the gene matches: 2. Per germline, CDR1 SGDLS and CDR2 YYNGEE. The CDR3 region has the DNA TGTGCCAGCAGCGGACAGGGGGGAACCGGGGAGCTGTTTTTT. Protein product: CASSGQGGTGELFF.

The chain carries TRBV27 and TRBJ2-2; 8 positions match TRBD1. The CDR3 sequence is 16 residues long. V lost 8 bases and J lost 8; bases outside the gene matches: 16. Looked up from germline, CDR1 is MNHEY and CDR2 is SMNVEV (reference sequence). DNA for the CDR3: TGTGCCAGCTCGAGCCCGGACAGGGAATTCTCTGGGGAGCTGTTTTTT. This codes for CASSSPDREFSGELFF.